This TCR beta chain stems from a study of Ad26.COV2.S vaccination and SARS-CoV-2 variants. Whole-study findings and limits: Compared with placebo recipients, vaccine recipients had higher spike-specific TCR breadth. Spike-specific responses of CD8+ and CD4+ T cells were reported to display substantial breadth after vaccination.

Regarding this clone: The antigen is unknown.

This table comes from immunoSEQ multiplex PCR, and its TCRdb copy is limited to in-frame clones, with some not included. The table shows roughly 92,000 clones, with 82% occurring only once. The CDR3 totals 14 residues. V gave up 2 bases and J gave up 2 bases, with 10 bases separating them. The germline V gene has CDR1 SNHLY and CDR2 FYNNEI. The specimen was peripheral blood, collected after recovery from COVID-19. The clonotype was recovered from a human donor who had recovered from COVID-19. The chain links TRBV2 to TRBJ2-7; D perhaps matches TRBD1 (6 bases). In DNA form, the CDR3 reads TGTGCCAGCAGTGAATTCCCAGGGGCCTACGAGCAGTACTTC. This codes for CASSEFPGAYEQYF.